Each of the 15 T cell receptor beta chains below was sequenced from the same sample in a study of shared clonotypes between healthy human individuals. Profiled with immunoSEQ multiplex PCR; TCRdb holds only in-frame clones, not every one. This table holds some 2,500,000 clones, 80% to 95% found once. Sequencing used naive CD4+ T cells from PBMCs. Subset: CD45RA+ positively selected. These receptors all stem from a man aged 18 to 35 in good health. Some clones in this sample may be carry-over from other donors' samples.

J is TRBJ2-3 and V is TRBV7-2, with TRBD2 matching over 11 bases. This CDR3 region has 14 residues. Germline assignment: CDR1 SGHTA and CDR2 FQGNSA. V shed 3 bases, J shed 10 bases, and the junction held 6 bases outside the gene matches. Here the CDR3 reads CASSLTSGVFPQYF. CDR3 DNA sequence: TGTGCCAGCAGCTTGACTAGCGGGGTGTTCCCGCAGTATTTT. The variable domain in full, completed from reference TRBV7-2 and TRBJ2-3, reads GAGVSQSPSNKVTEKGKDVELRCDPISGHTALYWYRQSLGQGLEFLIYFQGNSAPDKSGLPSDRFSAERTGGSVSTLTIQRTQQEDSAVYLCASSLTSGVFPQYFGPGTRLTVL.

V is TRBV25-1 and J is TRBJ2-5; the D gene is possibly TRBD1 (5 bases). This CDR3 is 14 amino acids long. Germline CDR1 reads MGHDK; CDR2 reads SYGVNS. The V end lost 6 bases, the J end lost 2 bases, and 13 bases lay between the germline ends. The CDR3 is CASRPDSNQETQYF. As DNA, the CDR3 is TGTGCCAGCAGGCCAGACAGCAATCAAGAGACCCAGTACTTC.

The sample holds a few counts of this clone. This chain uses TRBV2 with TRBJ1-5; the D gene is possibly TRBD1 (6 bases). Germline V gene sequence: CDR1 SNHLY, CDR2 FYNNEI. The CDR3 runs to 14 residues. The ends were cut back, 1 base at V and 6 bases at J, with 10 bases in the middle. The CDR3 spells CASSEDRVGQPQHF. The CDR3 DNA follows: TGTGCCAGCAGTGAAGACAGGGTGGGTCAGCCCCAGCATTTT.

The chain combines TRBV9 with TRBJ2-5; unclear D gene. The V end was cut by 4 bases, the J end by 5 bases, with 9 bases between. The CDR3 extends over 12 amino acids. From germline, CDR1 is SGDLS and CDR2 YYNGEE. The chain's CDR3 is CASSPSVETQYF. Written as DNA, the CDR3 is TGTGCCAGCAGCCCCAGTGTGGAGACCCAGTACTTC.

The chain carries TRBV6-1 and TRBJ1-6; D may be TRBD1 (5 bases). Trimming left V 3 bases short and J 10 bases short, with 7 bases between. The CDR3 length is 12 residues. Looked up from germline, CDR1 is MNHNS and CDR2 is SASEGT. CDR3 in amino acids: CASSDGDSPLHF. DNA of the CDR3: TGTGCCAGCAGTGACGGGGACTCACCCCTCCACTTT.

This rearrangement joins TRBV6-5 to TRBJ1-6; no reliable D call. V lost 0 bases to trimming and J lost 10 bases, with 10 bases between them. Per germline, CDR1 MNHEY and CDR2 SVGAGI. This CDR3 region has 14 residues. The CDR3, as DNA: TGTGCCAGCAGTTACTCGAGTTTATGGTCACCCCTCCACTTT. It is translated as CASSYSSLWSPLHF.

The chain links TRBV27 to TRBJ2-7; D is unresolved. V was shortened by 2 bases and J by 0 bases, with 11 bases between the two germline ends. The CDR3 contains 15 residues. Germline V lookup: CDR1 MNHEY, CDR2 SMNVEV (reference sequence). The CDR3 spells CASSLRAVFSYEQYF. In DNA form, the CDR3 reads TGTGCCAGCAGTTTAAGGGCAGTGTTCTCCTACGAGCAGTACTTC.

This clone appeared once. V is TRBV4-3 and J is TRBJ1-1; possible D gene TRBD1, 5 bases. There are 14 residues in the CDR3. Germline CDR1 reads LGHNA; CDR2 reads YSLEER. V shed 8 bases and J shed 0 bases, with 13 bases lying between them. In DNA, the CDR3 is TGCGCCAGCGCCCGGGGACGGATGAACACTGAAGCTTTCTTT. It translates to CASARGRMNTEAFF.

The CDR3 nucleotides read TGTGCCAGCAGTGAAGCGCTTCGAGCGGGAGCTTTCTTT. This translates into CASSEALRAGAFF. The chain links TRBV6-1 to TRBJ1-1; D is ambiguous. V lost 0 bases, J lost 10 bases, and 12 bases lay in between. Per the germline V gene, CDR1 is MNHNS and CDR2 is SASEGT. The CDR3 spans 13 residues.

This clone appeared a single time. The chain has TRBV9 and TRBJ2-3; 10 nucleotides line up with TRBD2. The V gene's germline CDR1 is SGDLS and CDR2 YYNGEE. The CDR3 is 16 residues long. V shed 3 bases, J shed 2 bases, and the junction held 6 bases outside the gene matches. Written as DNA, the CDR3 is TGTGCCAGCAGCGCGGGACTAGCGAGTTCCACAGATACGCAGTATTTT. This sequence encodes CASSAGLASSTDTQYF.

The V and J genes are TRBV30 and TRBJ2-6; D call uncertain. The V and J ends lost 5 bases and 2 bases respectively, with 4 bases between them. This CDR3 is 12 amino acids long. Germline V gives CDR1 GTSNPN, CDR2 SVGIG (reference sequence). The CDR3 coding sequence is TGTGCCTGGGGGGCTGGGGCCAACGTCCTGACTTTC. The encoded protein is CAWGAGANVLTF.

CDR3 coding DNA: TGTGCCAGTAGTACAGGGGGTGACTACAATCAGCCCCAGCATTTT. Protein sequence: CASSTGGDYNQPQHF. The chain carries TRBV19 and TRBJ1-5; 7 positions match TRBD1. Per the germline V gene, CDR1 is LNHDA and CDR2 is SQIVND (reference sequence). Trimming removed 4 bases from V and 3 bases from J; junction bases left unmatched: 6. The CDR3 consists of 15 residues. Filled out from reference TRBV19 and TRBJ1-5, the complete variable domain reads DGGITQSPKYLFRKEGQNVTLSCEQNLNHDAMYWYRQDPGQGLRLIYYSQIVNDFQKGDIAEGYSVSREKKESFPLTVTSAQKNPTAFYLCASSTGGDYNQPQHFGDGTRLSIL.

The chain links TRBV4-2 to TRBJ2-4; weak D call: TRBD2 (6 bases). CDR1 and CDR2 from the germline V gene are LGHNA and YNFKEQ. This CDR3 has 19 residues. V was clipped by 0 bases and J by 8 bases, with 26 bases between them. The CDR3 loop is CASSQDVTLTWREKHIQYF. DNA of the CDR3: TGTGCCAGCAGCCAAGATGTCACCCTTACATGGAGGGAAAAACACATTCAGTACTTC.

This clone was detected only a few times. Other nucleotide sequences in the sample specify the same CDR3. This chain links TRBV7-9 with TRBJ1-1; D uncertain. The CDR3 runs to 13 residues. With 2 bases removed from V and 1 base from J, the gap between germline ends came to 5 bases. CDR1 is SEHNR and CDR2 is FQNEAQ in the germline V gene (reference sequence). DNA for the CDR3: TGTGCCAGCAGCTTACGGGCGAACACTGAAGCTTTCTTT. Translating gives CASSLRANTEAFF.

This clone has just one count. The chain joins TRBV30 to TRBJ2-5, with 8 bases that match TRBD1. Germline CDR1 and CDR2: GTSNPN and SVGIG (reference sequence). This CDR3 has 15 residues. V trimming: 6 bases; J trimming: 2 bases; junction bases outside the gene matches: 11. The CDR3 protein is CACTAPDRGQETQYF. As DNA, the CDR3 is TGTGCCTGTACCGCACCCGACAGGGGACAAGAGACCCAGTACTTC.